The entry that follows covers one T cell receptor (beta chain) sequence. What it recognizes is unknown. CDR1 MNHEY and CDR2 SVGAGI come from the germline V gene. V was trimmed by 2 bases and J by 4 bases, leaving 14 bases between them. This CDR3 has 15 residues. The data stem from a study of T-cell reconstitution after alpha-beta-depleted transplantation in children. The authors prepared the TCRbeta library with unique molecular identifiers. TCRdb re-derived calls from the PCR reads in MiXCR, one entry per CDR3 protein. The sample lists about 580,000 distinct CDR3 sequences, around 23% occurring once. Notes on the study in general: At the one-year point after transplant, T-cell counts and TCRbeta diversity were found to come mostly from T cells that had been newly produced. Reportedly, only several hundred clones from non-depleted graft cells drove alpha-beta T-cell counts at about two months.

This clonotype originated in a boy under two years old who had a stem cell transplant for acute myeloid leukemia, so the T cells may come from the graft donor. Source: PBMCs, mostly from graft donor cells, taken 360 days after TCRalphabeta/CD19-depleted stem cell transplant. This chain joins TRBV6-5 and TRBJ2-5; a weak D match, TRBD1 (6 bases). The CDR3, as DNA: TGTGCCAGCAGTTACCCAAAAATCAGGGGAGAGACCCAGTACTTC. Protein: CASSYPKIRGETQYF.